Here is one T cell receptor (beta chain) with its context. This entry belongs to a study of blood T cell repertoires in COVID-19. Across the whole study: T cells, B-cell-depleted T cells, or PBMCs supplied cDNA or gDNA.

The CDR3 has 15 residues. Germline lookup yields CDR1 GTSNPN and CDR2 SVGIG (reference sequence). V was pared by 3 bases and J by 7 bases, with 19 bases between. In the original workflow: Reference gene primer amplification gave nucleated cell count estimates. Only in-frame clones appear in the TCRdb table, and some are missing; sequencing was by immunoSEQ multiplex PCR. That table gives V, J and clone size, and the DNA gave D and trimming. The sample lists 65,000 to 95,000 clones, around four fifths occurring once. This chain uses TRBV30 with TRBJ2-1; perhaps TRBD2 as D (6 bases). Source material: peripheral blood. The receptor was isolated from a man aged 80 or over with active or convalescent COVID-19. The CDR3 coding sequence is TGTGCCTGGAGCCCCGGGGACTTCGGCTATAATGAGCAGTTCTTC. Encoded protein: CAWSPGDFGYNEQFF.